This record covers a single T cell receptor beta chain. Its antigen is unknown. Through a sample-barcoded 5' primer and a J-beta primer mix, a second PCR was run for roughly 6 to 12 cycles. Each cDNA molecule was tagged by a template-switch adaptor that had 12 random nucleotides. A single record per CDR3 protein comes from TCRdb applying MiXCR to the 5' RACE reads. The sample carries roughly 1.5 million distinct CDR3 sequences, less than 45% recorded once. The data stem from a study of blood T cells in healthy people across ages. Per the germline V gene, CDR1 is MNHEY and CDR2 is SMNVEV (reference sequence). The length of the CDR3 is 15 residues. Losses at the gene ends were 2 bases for V and 4 bases for J; bases not matched to a gene: 7. Findings and limits, study-wide: A strong correlation was seen between TCR beta diversity and naive T cell percentage. PBMCs went unsorted, and a conclusive naive versus antigen-experienced comparison was therefore prevented.

The chain carries TRBV27 and TRBJ1-1; 7 bases align to TRBD1. This TCR derives from a woman aged 18-29 years in good health. The sample was blood. The CDR3 reads CASSLSWDRITEAFF. The CDR3, as DNA: TGTGCCAGCAGTTTAAGTTGGGACAGAATCACTGAAGCTTTCTTT.